The T cell receptor beta chain under discussion was sequenced for a study of shared clonotypes between healthy human individuals. Background on the study: There were three CD4 naive, three CD4 memory, two CD8 naive and one CD8 memory plates per donor. Points from the study as a whole: It was the non-shared clonotypes that had lower generation probabilities than clonotypes shared by all four donors. Estimated clonotype richness was generally higher in naive than memory subsets.

Authors' analysis steps: In the immunoSEQ data, sequences were junction-only and lacked quality scores, so filtering differed. The repertoire was sequenced with immunoSEQ multiplex PCR; TCRdb's copy has only in-frame clones and lacks some. Clonal size and the V and J genes are those of that table, whereas D and trimming came from the DNA. The sample includes 1.5 million to 1.9 million clones, 95% to 99% of them seen just once. CDR1 is MNHNY, CDR2 SVGAGI, per germline (reference sequence). The CDR3 has 14 residues. V gave up 7 bases and J gave up 3 bases, with 16 bases separating them. As concerns this clone: What it recognizes is unknown.

This sequence joins TRBV6-6 and TRBJ2-7; a weak D match, TRBD1 (6 bases). The clonotype was recovered from a man younger than 40 in good health. Sequencing was carried out using naive CD4+ T cells sorted from blood. Subset: CD45RA+ positively selected. The CDR3 DNA reads TGTGCCAGCATCAGGGACACCAAGGTCTACGAGCAGTACTTC. Its protein is CASIRDTKVYEQYF.